A single TCR beta chain is shown here with its context. The CDR3 loop spans 15 amino acids. V dropped 10 bases and J dropped 1; count of bases not matched to a gene: 13. TCRdb used MiXCR to reprocess the 5' RACE reads, holding one entry per CDR3 protein. The sample records roughly 160,000 distinct CDR3 sequences, 5.5% to 7.5% being singletons. These data are taken from a study of T cells after yellow fever vaccination. This clonotype originated in a man aged 18 to 30 who received the YFV17D yellow fever vaccine. Here the sequenced sample was CD4+ T cells sorted from PBMCs, taken less than 6 days after the first yellow fever vaccination. The chain links TRBV12-3 or TRBV12-4 to TRBJ2-7, with 7 bases that match TRBD2. As DNA, the CDR3 is TGTGCCATCTCCCTGGGGGGGTTGGGATCCTACGAGCAGTACTTC. It yields the protein CAISLGGLGSYEQYF.